This TCR beta chain is from a study of blood T cell repertoires in COVID-19. For the study at large: Sources were T cells, B-cell-depleted T cells, or PBMCs; the material itself was cDNA or gDNA.

Study processing details: From reference gene primer amplification, estimates of nucleated cell counts were derived. Data came from immunoSEQ multiplex PCR; TCRdb stores just in-frame clones and leaves some out. The DNA gave D and trimming, while V, J and clone size come from that table. The table includes about 70,000 clones, around 91% detected once. This TCR was sampled from a man over 45 with acute or convalescent COVID-19. The sequenced sample was peripheral blood.

In DNA form, the CDR3 reads TGTGCCAGCAGCTTAGGTGGACTAGCGGGGGTTACCGACAGGAATGAGCAGTTCTTC. Translating it yields CASSLGGLAGVTDRNEQFF. This chain connects TRBV7-9 to TRBJ2-1; TRBD2 agrees at 13 bases. This CDR3 spans 19 amino acids. The trim removed 1 base at V and 7 bases at J, leaving 13 bases unmatched. Germline V gives CDR1 SEHNR, CDR2 FQNEAQ (reference sequence). The whole variable domain, filled in from reference TRBV7-9 and TRBJ2-1, reads DTGVSQNPRHKITKRGQNVTFRCDPISEHNRLYWYRQTLGQGPEFLTYFQNEAQLEKSRLLSDRFSAERPKGSFSTLEIQRTEQGDSAMYLCASSLGGLAGVTDRNEQFFGPGTRLTVL.